The entry below describes one TCR beta chain. Antigen specificity is unknown. TCRdb called the 5' RACE reads again in MiXCR, with one record for every CDR3 protein. The data hold roughly 690,000 distinct CDR3 sequences, with about 20% observed a single time. These data are taken from a study of identical twins. Whole-study findings and limits: A lower insertion count was a feature of abundant cord blood beta clonotypes, with no such feature in memory repertoires. Excess sharing by twins proved weaker in beta out-of-frame sequences.

The CDR3 spans 17 residues. V lost 0 bases, J lost 2 bases, and 5 bases stayed unmatched. Separately, the same data were catalogued under a study of T cells expressing NK-cell markers. As that study records: Seven HCMV-seropositive donors and one seronegative donor made up the eight sequenced donors. Restriction of sorting to alpha-beta TCR T cells was accomplished in several experiments using an anti-gamma-delta TCR antibody.

Sequenced: PBMCs. The receptor was isolated from a woman aged 18 to 35 in good health. The V and J genes are TRBV12-3 or TRBV12-4 and TRBJ2-1, with TRBD1 matching over 9 bases. The CDR3 nucleotides are TGTGCCAGCAGTTTAGCCGGCAGACAGGGGGCCTACAATGAGCAGTTCTTC. This translates into CASSLAGRQGAYNEQFF.